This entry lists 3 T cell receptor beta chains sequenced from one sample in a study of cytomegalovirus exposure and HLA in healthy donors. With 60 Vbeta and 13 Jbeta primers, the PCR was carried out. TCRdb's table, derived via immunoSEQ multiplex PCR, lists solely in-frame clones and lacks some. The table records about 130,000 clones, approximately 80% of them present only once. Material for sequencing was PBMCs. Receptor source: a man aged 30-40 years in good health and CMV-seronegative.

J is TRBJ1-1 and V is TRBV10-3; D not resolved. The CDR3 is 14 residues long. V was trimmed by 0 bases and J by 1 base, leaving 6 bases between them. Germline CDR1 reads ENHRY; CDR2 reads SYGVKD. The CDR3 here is CAISESEGNTEAFF. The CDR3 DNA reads TGTGCCATCAGTGAGTCGGAGGGGAACACTGAAGCTTTCTTT.

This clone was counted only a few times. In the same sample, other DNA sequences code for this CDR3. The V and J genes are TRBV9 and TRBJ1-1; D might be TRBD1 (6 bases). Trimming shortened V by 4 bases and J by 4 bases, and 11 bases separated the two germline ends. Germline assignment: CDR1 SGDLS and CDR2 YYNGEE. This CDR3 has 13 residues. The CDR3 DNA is TGTGCCAGCAGCCCTACAGGGATCACTGAAGCTTTCTTT. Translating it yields CASSPTGITEAFF.

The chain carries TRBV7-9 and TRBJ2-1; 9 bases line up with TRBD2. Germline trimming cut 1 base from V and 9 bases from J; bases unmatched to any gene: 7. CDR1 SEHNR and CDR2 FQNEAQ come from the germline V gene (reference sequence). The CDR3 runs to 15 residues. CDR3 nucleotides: TGTGCCAGCAGCTTAGTGGCGGGAGGGCGTGGTGAGCAGTTCTTC. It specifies CASSLVAGGRGEQFF.